The sequence of this T cell receptor (beta chain) was determined in a study of CD8 T cells in ankylosing spondylitis. Study observations and caveats: Made up of fewer than 10 highly homologous variants, a TCR beta motif appeared characteristic of ankylosing spondylitis blood.

From germline, CDR1 is SGDLS and CDR2 YYNGEE. This CDR3 contains 15 residues. After removal of 3 bases from V and 5 bases from J, the junction contained 6 bases not matched to a gene. This clonotype was observed a few times. Its antigen is currently unknown. TCRdb re-called the 5' RACE reads with MiXCR, one entry per CDR3 protein. The table lists 670,000 or so distinct CDR3 sequences, about 20% of them singletons. Sequencing was carried out using blood, either unsorted or a sorted T cell fraction (not recorded which). V is TRBV9 and J is TRBJ2-2, with 8 bases identical to TRBD1. The TCR sequence derives from a male donor with ankylosing spondylitis. In DNA form, the CDR3 reads TGTGCCAGCAGCGGGGGACAGGCATTAACCGGGGAGCTGTTTTTT. Encoded protein: CASSGGQALTGELFF.